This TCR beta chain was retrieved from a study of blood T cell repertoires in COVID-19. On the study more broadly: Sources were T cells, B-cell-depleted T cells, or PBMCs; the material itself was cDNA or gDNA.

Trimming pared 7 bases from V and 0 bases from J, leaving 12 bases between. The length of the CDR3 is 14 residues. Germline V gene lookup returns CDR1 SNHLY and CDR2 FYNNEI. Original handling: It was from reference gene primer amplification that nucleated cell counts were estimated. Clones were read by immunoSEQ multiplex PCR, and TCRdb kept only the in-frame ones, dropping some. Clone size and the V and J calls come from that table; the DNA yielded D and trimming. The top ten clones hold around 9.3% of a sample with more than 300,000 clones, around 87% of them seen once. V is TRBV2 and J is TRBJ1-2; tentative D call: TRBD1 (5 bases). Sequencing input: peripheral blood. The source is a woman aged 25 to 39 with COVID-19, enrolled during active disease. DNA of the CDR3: TGTGCCAGCATGCGGTCAGGGACTAACTATGGCTACACCTTC. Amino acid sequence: CASMRSGTNYGYTF.